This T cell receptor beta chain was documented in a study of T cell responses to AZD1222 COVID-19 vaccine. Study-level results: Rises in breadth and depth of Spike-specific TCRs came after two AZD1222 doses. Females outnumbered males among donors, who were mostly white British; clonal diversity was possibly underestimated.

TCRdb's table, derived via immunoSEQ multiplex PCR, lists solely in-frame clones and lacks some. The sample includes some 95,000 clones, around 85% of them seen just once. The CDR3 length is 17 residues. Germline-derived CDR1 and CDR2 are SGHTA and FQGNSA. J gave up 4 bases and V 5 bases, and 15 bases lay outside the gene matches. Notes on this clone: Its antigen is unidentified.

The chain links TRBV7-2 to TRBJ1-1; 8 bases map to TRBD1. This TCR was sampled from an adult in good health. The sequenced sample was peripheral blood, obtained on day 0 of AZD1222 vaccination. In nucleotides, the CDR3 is TGTGCCAGCAGCAAGGGAGGGACAGGACCGCGGAGCACTGAAGCTTTCTTT. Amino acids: CASSKGGTGPRSTEAFF.